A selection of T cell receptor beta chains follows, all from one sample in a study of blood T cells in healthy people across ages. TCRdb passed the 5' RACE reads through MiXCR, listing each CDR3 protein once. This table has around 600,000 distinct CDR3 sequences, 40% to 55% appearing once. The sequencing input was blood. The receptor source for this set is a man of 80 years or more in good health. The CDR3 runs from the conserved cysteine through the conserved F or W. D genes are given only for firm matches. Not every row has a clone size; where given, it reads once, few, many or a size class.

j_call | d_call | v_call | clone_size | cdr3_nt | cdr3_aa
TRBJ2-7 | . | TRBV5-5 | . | TGTGCCAGCAGCCCCGGGGCAGGGGTGTACGAGCAGTACTTC | CASSPGAGVYEQYF
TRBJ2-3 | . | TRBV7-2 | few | TGTGCCAGCAGCCCCACTGAGGCGCAGTATTTT | CASSPTEAQYF
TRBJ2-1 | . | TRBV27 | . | TGTGCCAGCAATTCGGCATTGGCAGGCAATGAGCAGTTCTTC | CASNSALAGNEQFF
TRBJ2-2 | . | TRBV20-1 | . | TGCAGTGCTAGACATGGTAGTAACACCGGGGAGCTGTTTTTT | CSARHGSNTGELFF
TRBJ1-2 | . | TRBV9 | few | TGTGCCAGCAGCGCCCGAGGGGGGCTTAACTATGGCTACACCTTC | CASSARGGLNYGYTF
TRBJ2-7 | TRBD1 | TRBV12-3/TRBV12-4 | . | TGTGCCAGCAGAAAGACAGGGGTGTACGAGCAGTACTTC | CASRKTGVYEQYF
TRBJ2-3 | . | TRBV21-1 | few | TGCCCCGGCGGACAGCTCAACACAGATACGCAGTATTTT | CPGGQLNTDTQYF
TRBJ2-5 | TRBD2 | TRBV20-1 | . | TGCAGTGCGCGACAGGGCCTAGCGGGAGAAAATGAGCAGTACTTC | CSARQGLAGENEQYF
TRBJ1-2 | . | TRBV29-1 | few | TGCAGCGTTGAGGAGGGGGGCCGGGGCTACACCTTC | CSVEEGGRGYTF
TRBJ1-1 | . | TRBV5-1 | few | TGCGCCAGCAGCTTGGGTGTGGGAGGGTTCACTGAAGCTTTCTTT | CASSLGVGGFTEAFF
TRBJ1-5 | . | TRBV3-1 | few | TGTGCCAGCAGCGGGAGAAGCAATCAGCCCCAGCATTTT | CASSGRSNQPQHF
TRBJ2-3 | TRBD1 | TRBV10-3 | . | TGTGCCATCAGTGAGTCCGGACAGGGGGCTGATACGCAGTATTTT | CAISESGQGADTQYF
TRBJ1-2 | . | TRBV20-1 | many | TGCAGTGCTCCCTTCCCTAGGGATGGCTACACCTTC | CSAPFPRDGYTF
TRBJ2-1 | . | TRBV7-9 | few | TGTGCCAGCAGCTTAGTTCGGGAGAAGAATGAGCAGTTCTTC | CASSLVREKNEQFF
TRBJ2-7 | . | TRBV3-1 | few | TGTGCCAGCAGCCAAGATTTGGCTAGCCCTACCTACGAGCAGTACTTC | CASSQDLASPTYEQYF
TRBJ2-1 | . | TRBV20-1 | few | TGCAGTGCTAACGGGTTCCGGTCCTACAATGAGCAGTTCTTC | CSANGFRSYNEQFF
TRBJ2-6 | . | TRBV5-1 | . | TGCGCCAGCAATTCAGGGACCCCTGGGGCCAACGTCCTGACTTTC | CASNSGTPGANVLTF